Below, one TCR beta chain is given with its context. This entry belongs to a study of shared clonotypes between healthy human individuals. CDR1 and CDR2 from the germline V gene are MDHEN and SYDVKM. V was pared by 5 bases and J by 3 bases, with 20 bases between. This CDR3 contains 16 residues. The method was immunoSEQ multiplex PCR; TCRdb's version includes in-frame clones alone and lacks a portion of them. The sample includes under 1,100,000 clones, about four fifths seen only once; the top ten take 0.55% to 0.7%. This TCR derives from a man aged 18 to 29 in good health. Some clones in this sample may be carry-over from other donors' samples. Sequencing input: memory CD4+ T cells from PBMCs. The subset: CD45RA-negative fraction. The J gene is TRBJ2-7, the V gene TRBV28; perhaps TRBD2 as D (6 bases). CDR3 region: CASSLNSGWSYYEQYF. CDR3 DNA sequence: TGTGCCAGCAGTCTCAACAGCGGGTGGAGTTACTACGAGCAGTACTTC.